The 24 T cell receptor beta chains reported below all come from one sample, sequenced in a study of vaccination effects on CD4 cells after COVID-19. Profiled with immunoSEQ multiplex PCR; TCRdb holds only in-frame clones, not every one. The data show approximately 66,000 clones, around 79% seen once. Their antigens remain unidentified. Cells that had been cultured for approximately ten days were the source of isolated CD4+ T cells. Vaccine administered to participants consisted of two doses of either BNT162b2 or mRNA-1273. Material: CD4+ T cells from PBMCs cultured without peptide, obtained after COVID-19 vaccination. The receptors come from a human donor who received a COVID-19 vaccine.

In DNA, the CDR3 is TGCGCCAGCAGCTTGAGGAGCATGAACACTGAAGCTTTCTTT. As protein: CASSLRSMNTEAFF. This chain connects TRBV5-1 to TRBJ1-1; D is undetermined. V was pared by 1 base and J by 0 bases, with 7 bases between. Germline CDR1 and CDR2: SGHRS and YFSETQ. The CDR3 is made up of 14 amino acids.

The CDR3 region has the DNA TGCGCCAGCAGCTTGGACAGGGCGGGAAACACCATATATTTT. Protein: CASSLDRAGNTIYF. The chain employs TRBV5-1 and TRBJ1-3; the D gene is possibly TRBD1 (6 bases). Trimming cost V 0 bases and J 4 bases, with 8 bases left between them. CDR1 is SGHRS and CDR2 is YFSETQ in the germline V gene. The CDR3 runs 14 residues.

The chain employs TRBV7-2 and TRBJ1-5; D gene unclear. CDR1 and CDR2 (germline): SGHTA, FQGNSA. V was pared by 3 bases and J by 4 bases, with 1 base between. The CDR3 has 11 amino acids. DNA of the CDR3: TGTGCCAGCAGCTTTAATCAGCCCCAGCATTTT. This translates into CASSFNQPQHF.

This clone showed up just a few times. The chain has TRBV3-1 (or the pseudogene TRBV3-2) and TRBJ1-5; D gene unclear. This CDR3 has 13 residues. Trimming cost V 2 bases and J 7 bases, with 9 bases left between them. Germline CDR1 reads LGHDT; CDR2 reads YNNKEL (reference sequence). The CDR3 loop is CASSQYPGQPQHF. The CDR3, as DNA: TGTGCCAGCAGCCAATACCCCGGGCAGCCCCAGCATTTT.

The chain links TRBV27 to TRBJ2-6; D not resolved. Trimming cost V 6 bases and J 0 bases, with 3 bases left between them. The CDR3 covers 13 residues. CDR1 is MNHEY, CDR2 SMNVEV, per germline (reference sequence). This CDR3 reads CASRSSGANVLTF. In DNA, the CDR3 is TGTGCCAGCAGGTCCTCTGGGGCCAACGTCCTGACTTTC.

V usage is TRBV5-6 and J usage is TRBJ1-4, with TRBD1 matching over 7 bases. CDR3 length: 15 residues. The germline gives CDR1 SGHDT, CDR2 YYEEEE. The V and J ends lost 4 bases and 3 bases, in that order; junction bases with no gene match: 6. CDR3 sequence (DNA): TGTGCCAGCAGCGAACAGGGGAGGGCTAATGAAAAACTGTTTTTT. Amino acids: CASSEQGRANEKLFF.

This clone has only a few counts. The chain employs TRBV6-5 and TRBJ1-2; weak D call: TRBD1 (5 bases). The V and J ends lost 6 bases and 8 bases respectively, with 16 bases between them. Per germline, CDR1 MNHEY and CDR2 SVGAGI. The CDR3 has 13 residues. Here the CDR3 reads CASSPVAGHGYTF. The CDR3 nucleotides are TGTGCCAGCAGCCCGGTGGCAGGGCACGGCTACACCTTC.

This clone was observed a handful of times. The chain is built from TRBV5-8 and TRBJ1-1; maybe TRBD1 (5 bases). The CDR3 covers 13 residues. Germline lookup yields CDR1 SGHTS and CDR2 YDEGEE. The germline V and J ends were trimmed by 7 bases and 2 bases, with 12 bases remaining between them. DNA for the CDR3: TGTGCCAGCCCCGGGGACGGAAACACTGAAGCTTTCTTT. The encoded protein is CASPGDGNTEAFF.

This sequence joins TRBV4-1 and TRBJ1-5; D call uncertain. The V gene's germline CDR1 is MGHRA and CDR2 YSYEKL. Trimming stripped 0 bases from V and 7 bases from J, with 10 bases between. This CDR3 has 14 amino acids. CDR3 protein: CASSQDLGGQPQHF. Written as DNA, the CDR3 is TGCGCCAGCAGCCAAGATTTGGGAGGCCAGCCCCAGCATTTT.

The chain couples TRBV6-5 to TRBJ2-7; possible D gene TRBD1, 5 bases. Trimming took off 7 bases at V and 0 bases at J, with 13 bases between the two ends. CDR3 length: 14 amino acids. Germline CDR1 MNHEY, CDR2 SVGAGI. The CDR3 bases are TGTGCCAGCATAAAAGGGGCCAACTCCTACGAGCAGTACGTC. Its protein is CASIKGANSYEQYV.

CDR3 in DNA: TGTGCCAGCAGTTCCTTAGCGGGGGGGCAGGGGACGCAGTATTTT. Translating it yields CASSSLAGGQGTQYF. The J gene is TRBJ2-3, the V gene TRBV6-5, with 11 bases aligning to TRBD2. Germline V lookup: CDR1 MNHEY, CDR2 SVGAGI. The CDR3 contains 15 residues. V dropped 4 bases and J dropped 9; count of bases not matched to a gene: 9.

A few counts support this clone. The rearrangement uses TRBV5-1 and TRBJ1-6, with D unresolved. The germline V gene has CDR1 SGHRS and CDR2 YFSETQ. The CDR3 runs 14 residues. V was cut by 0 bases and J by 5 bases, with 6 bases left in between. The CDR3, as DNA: TGCGCCAGCAGCTTGGACACGAATAATTCACCCCTCCACTTT. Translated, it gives CASSLDTNNSPLHF.

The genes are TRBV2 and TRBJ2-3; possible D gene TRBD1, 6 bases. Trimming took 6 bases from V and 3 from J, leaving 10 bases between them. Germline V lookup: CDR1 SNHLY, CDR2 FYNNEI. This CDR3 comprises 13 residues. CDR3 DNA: TGTGCCAGCAGGTCAAGGGGGACAGATACGCAGTATTTT. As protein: CASRSRGTDTQYF.

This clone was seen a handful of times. CDR3 residues: CASSTLGQGVTEAFF. CDR3 nucleotides: TGTGCCAGCAGCACTTTGGGGCAGGGAGTCACTGAAGCTTTCTTT. The chain has TRBV9 and TRBJ1-1, with D possibly being TRBD1 (5 bases). Germline V lookup: CDR1 SGDLS, CDR2 YYNGEE. This CDR3 region has 15 residues. V was trimmed by 4 bases and J by 4 bases, leaving 17 bases between them.

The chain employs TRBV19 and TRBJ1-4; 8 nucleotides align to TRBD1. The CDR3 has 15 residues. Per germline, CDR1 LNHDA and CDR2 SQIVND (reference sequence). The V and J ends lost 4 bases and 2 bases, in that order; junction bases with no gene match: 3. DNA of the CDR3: TGTGCCAGTAGTAGAAGGACAGGGACTAATGAAAAACTGTTTTTT. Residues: CASSRRTGTNEKLFF.

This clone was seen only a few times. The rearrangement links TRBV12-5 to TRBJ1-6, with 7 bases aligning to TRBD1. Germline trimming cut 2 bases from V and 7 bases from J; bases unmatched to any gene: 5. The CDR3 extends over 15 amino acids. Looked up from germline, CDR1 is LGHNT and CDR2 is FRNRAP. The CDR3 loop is CASGLLTGENSPLHF. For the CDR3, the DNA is TGTGCTAGTGGTTTGCTAACAGGGGAGAATTCACCCCTCCACTTT.

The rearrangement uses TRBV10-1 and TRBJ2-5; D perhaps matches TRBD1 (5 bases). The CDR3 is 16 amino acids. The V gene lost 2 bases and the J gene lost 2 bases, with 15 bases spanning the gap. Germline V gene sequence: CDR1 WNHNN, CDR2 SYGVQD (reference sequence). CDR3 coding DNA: TGCGCCAGCAGTGAGCCCGACAGTACAATTCAAGAGACCCAGTACTTC. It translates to CASSEPDSTIQETQYF.

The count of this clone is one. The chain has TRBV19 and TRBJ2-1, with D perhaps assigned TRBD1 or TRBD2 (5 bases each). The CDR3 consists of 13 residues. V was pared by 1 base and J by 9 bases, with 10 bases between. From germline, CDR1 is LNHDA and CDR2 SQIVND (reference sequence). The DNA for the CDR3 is TGTGCCAGTAGTATAGTCGGGGCCGGTGAGCAGTTCTTC. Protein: CASSIVGAGEQFF. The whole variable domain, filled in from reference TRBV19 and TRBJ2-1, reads DGGITQSPKYLFRKEGQNVTLSCEQNLNHDAMYWYRQDPGQGLRLIYYSQIVNDFQKGDIAEGYSVSREKKESFPLTVTSAQKNPTAFYLCASSIVGAGEQFFGPGTRLTVL.

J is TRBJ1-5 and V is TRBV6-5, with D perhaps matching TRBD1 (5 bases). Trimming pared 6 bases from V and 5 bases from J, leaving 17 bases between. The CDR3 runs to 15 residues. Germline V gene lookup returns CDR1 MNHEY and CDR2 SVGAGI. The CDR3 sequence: CASRDTAAIDQPQHF. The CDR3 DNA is TGTGCCAGCAGGGACACTGCGGCGATTGATCAGCCCCAGCATTTT.

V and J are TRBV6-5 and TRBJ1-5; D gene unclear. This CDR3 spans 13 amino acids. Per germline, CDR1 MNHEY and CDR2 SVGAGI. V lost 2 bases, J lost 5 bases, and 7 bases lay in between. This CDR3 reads CASSYATDQPQHF. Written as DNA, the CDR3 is TGTGCCAGCAGTTACGCAACAGATCAGCCCCAGCATTTT.

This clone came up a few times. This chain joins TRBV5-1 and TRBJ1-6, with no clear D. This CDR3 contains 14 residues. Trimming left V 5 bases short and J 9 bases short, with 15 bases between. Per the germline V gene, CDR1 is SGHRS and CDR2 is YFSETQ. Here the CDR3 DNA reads TGCGCCAGCAGTACTCGTGACGGAGGTTCACCCCTCCACTTT. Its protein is CASSTRDGGSPLHF.

As DNA, the CDR3 is TGTGCCAGCAGCTTGGCCCCGCTAGCGGGGGGATACACAGATACGCAGTATTTT. Residues: CASSLAPLAGGYTDTQYF. The chain carries TRBV5-4 and TRBJ2-3, with 11 bases aligning to TRBD2. The CDR3 has 18 amino acids. Trimming at V came to 0 bases and at J to 2 bases, leaving 8 bases not matched to a gene. Germline CDR1 SGHNT, CDR2 YYREEE (reference sequence).

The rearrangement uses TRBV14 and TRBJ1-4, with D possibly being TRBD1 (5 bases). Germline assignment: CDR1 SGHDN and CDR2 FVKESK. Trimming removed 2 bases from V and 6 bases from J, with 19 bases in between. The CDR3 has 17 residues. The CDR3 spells CASSQTKSGYGDEKLFF. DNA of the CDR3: TGTGCCAGCAGCCAAACCAAGTCAGGGTACGGCGATGAAAAACTGTTTTTT. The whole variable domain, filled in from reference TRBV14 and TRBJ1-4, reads EAGVTQFPSHSVIEKGQTVTLRCDPISGHDNLYWYRRVMGKEIKFLLHFVKESKQDESGMPNNRFLAERTGGTYSTLKVQPAELEDSGVYFCASSQTKSGYGDEKLFFGSGTQLSVL.

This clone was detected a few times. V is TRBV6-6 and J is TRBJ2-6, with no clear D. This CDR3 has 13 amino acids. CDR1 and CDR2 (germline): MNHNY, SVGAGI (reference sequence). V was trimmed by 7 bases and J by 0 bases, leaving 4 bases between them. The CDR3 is CASTRSGANVLTF. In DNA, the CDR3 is TGTGCCAGCACTCGCTCTGGGGCCAACGTCCTGACTTTC.